These 20 T cell receptor beta chains were all obtained from the same sample, sequenced in a study of blood T cell repertoires in COVID-19. Generated by immunoSEQ multiplex PCR, the TCRdb table keeps only in-frame clones and is missing some. The sample lists under 150,000 clones, 81% occurring once. Input material: peripheral blood. The receptors here all came from a man aged 50-60 years with acute or convalescent COVID-19.

The V and J genes are TRBV5-1 and TRBJ1-1, with no clear D. The germline CDR1 and CDR2 sequences are SGHRS and YFSETQ. This CDR3 spans 12 amino acids. V lost 3 bases and J 8 bases, leaving 11 bases between the germline ends. The CDR3 coding sequence is TGCGCCAGCAGCTCCCAACGAGGGGAAGCTTTCTTT. Its protein is CASSSQRGEAFF.

In its sample, this clone was seen once. This sequence joins TRBV18 and TRBJ1-4; the D gene is possibly TRBD1 (5 bases). Trimming left V 2 bases short and J 12 bases short, with 13 bases between. The germline V gene encodes CDR1 KGHSH and CDR2 LQKENI. The CDR3 contains 13 residues. The CDR3 sequence: CASSPDPKGQLFF. The CDR3 DNA follows: TGTGCCAGCTCACCAGACCCTAAGGGGCAACTGTTTTTT.

The chain is built from TRBV5-1 and TRBJ2-3; 7 bases agree with TRBD2. After removal of 2 bases from V and 4 bases from J, the junction contained 7 bases not matched to a gene. The CDR3 covers 15 residues. Germline V CDR1 and CDR2: SGHRS, YFSETQ. This CDR3 is CASSFSSGGADTQYF. The CDR3 nucleotides read TGCGCCAGCAGCTTTTCTAGCGGAGGGGCAGATACGCAGTATTTT.

The CDR3 bases are TGTGCCAGCAGTTCTGGACAGTCAGTGGGGAATTCACCCCTCCACTTT. This encodes CASSSGQSVGNSPLHF. The chain employs TRBV6-5 and TRBJ1-6; a possible D gene is TRBD1 (6 bases). The CDR3 spans 16 residues. V was pared by 4 bases and J by 7 bases, with 17 bases between. Per the germline V gene, CDR1 is MNHEY and CDR2 is SVGAGI.

This rearrangement joins TRBV14 to TRBJ1-1, with a tentative D call TRBD1 (5 bases). Germline values: CDR1 SGHDN, CDR2 FVKESK. Deletions cut 3 bases from V and 7 bases from J, with 15 bases between. The CDR3 sequence is 14 residues long. CDR3 DNA sequence: TGTGCCAGCAGCCAGACCGCCCTACAGGTTGAAGCTTTCTTT. This translates into CASSQTALQVEAFF.

J is TRBJ2-2 and V is TRBV2; TRBD1 might be the D (6 bases). Between the trimmed V and J ends, which lost 0 bases and 2 bases, there was a span of 16 bases. This CDR3 is built from 18 residues. Looked up from germline, CDR1 is SNHLY and CDR2 is FYNNEI. CDR3 residues: CASSEAPRTGTNTGELFF. In nucleotides, the CDR3 is TGTGCCAGCAGTGAAGCTCCTCGAACCGGGACAAACACCGGGGAGCTGTTTTTT.

The chain links TRBV6-5 to TRBJ2-7; tentatively, D is TRBD1 (6 bases). Trimming removed 11 bases from V and 3 bases from J, with 20 bases in between. CDR1 and CDR2 (germline): MNHEY, SVGAGI. The CDR3 length is 14 residues. The CDR3 DNA follows: TGTGCCGCTAGCAGGGGCCAACAGATCTACGAGCAGTACGTC. Amino acid sequence: CAASRGQQIYEQYV.

The J gene is TRBJ1-2, the V gene TRBV2; tentative D call: TRBD1 (6 bases). The CDR3 consists of 14 residues. Germline V gene sequence: CDR1 SNHLY, CDR2 FYNNEI. Deletions cut 7 bases from V and 0 bases from J, with 12 bases between. CDR3 in DNA: TGTGCCAGCATTGGACAGCGAGCTAACTATGGCTACACCTTC. Amino acid sequence: CASIGQRANYGYTF.

The V call is TRBV5-6, the J call TRBJ1-2; 7 bases are shared with TRBD1. The germline gives CDR1 SGHDT, CDR2 YYEEEE. V was pared by 6 bases and J by 5 bases, with 13 bases of the junction left unmatched. This CDR3 is 15 amino acids long. DNA of the CDR3: TGTGCCAGCACCCCTTTGGGACAGAGACTATATGGCTACACCTTC. It translates to CASTPLGQRLYGYTF.

The CDR3 DNA is TGTGCCTGGAGCCAGGGCCAAGAGACCCAGTACTTC. This sequence encodes CAWSQGQETQYF. The J gene is TRBJ2-5, the V gene TRBV30; D is possibly TRBD1 (5 bases). The CDR3 has 12 amino acids. V shed 3 bases and J shed 1 base, with 6 bases lying between them. In germline, CDR1 is GTSNPN, CDR2 SVGIG (reference sequence).

V is TRBV27 and J is TRBJ2-7, with D unclear. Trimming cost V 4 bases and J 0 bases, with 10 bases left between them. This CDR3 comprises 14 residues. Germline CDR1 and CDR2: MNHEY and SMNVEV (reference sequence). CDR3 in amino acids: CASSSYTSSYEQYV. CDR3 bases: TGTGCCAGCAGTTCATACACAAGCTCCTACGAGCAGTACGTC.

The chain is built from TRBV9 and TRBJ1-2; 8 bases align to TRBD1. V gave up 3 bases and J gave up 3 bases; unmatched junction bases: 7. The CDR3 loop spans 15 amino acids. From germline, CDR1 is SGDLS and CDR2 YYNGEE. The CDR3 region has the DNA TGTGCCAGCAGCGCCTCGGACAGGGTGGACTATGGCTACACCTTC. It encodes CASSASDRVDYGYTF.

DNA for the CDR3: TGTGCCAGCAGCTTCCGGACAGAGAATTCACCCCTCCACTTT. Translation: CASSFRTENSPLHF. V and J are TRBV5-6 and TRBJ1-6; tentative D call: TRBD1 (6 bases). Trimming removed 2 bases at V and 7 bases at J, with 10 bases between. Germline V lookup: CDR1 SGHDT, CDR2 YYEEEE. The CDR3 is made up of 14 amino acids.

The rearrangement uses TRBV24-1 and TRBJ2-5, with 8 positions matching TRBD2. This CDR3 spans 14 amino acids. Germline V gene lookup returns CDR1 KGHDR and CDR2 SFDVKD. V shed 6 bases, J shed 5 bases, and the junction held 7 bases outside the gene matches. CDR3 bases: TGTGCCACCAGTTCGGGAGGGCTCGTGGAGACCCAGTACTTC. Translation: CATSSGGLVETQYF.

The J gene is TRBJ1-5, the V gene TRBV5-6, with D hard to call. This CDR3 comprises 16 residues. Germline V gene sequence: CDR1 SGHDT, CDR2 YYEEEE. Trimming removed 1 base at V and 0 bases at J, with 11 bases between. The CDR3 DNA sequence: TGTGCCAGCAGCTTGATAAGGGAGGGTAGCAATCAGCCCCAGCATTTT. Amino acid sequence: CASSLIREGSNQPQHF.

The genes are TRBV10-3 and TRBJ1-3; no clear D. The CDR3 sequence is 13 residues long. Germline loops: CDR1 ENHRY, CDR2 SYGVKD. V was pared by 11 bases and J by 0 bases, with 11 bases between. The CDR3 nucleotides read TGTGCCCACCGTGGGAGCTCTGGAAACACCATATATTTT. Its protein is CAHRGSSGNTIYF.

The V and J genes are TRBV5-1 and TRBJ2-3; 7 nucleotides match TRBD1. The germline gives CDR1 SGHRS, CDR2 YFSETQ. The CDR3 is 15 amino acids. Trimming took 0 bases from V and 2 from J; bases not matched to a gene: 3. CDR3 coding DNA: TGCGCCAGCAGCTTGGTGACAGGGTCCACAGATACGCAGTATTTT. It is translated as CASSLVTGSTDTQYF.

V is TRBV5-1 and J is TRBJ1-2; unclear D gene. Looked up from germline, CDR1 is SGHRS and CDR2 is YFSETQ. There are 13 residues in the CDR3. The V and J ends lost 5 bases and 4 bases respectively, with 12 bases between them. CDR3 DNA sequence: TGCGCCAGCAGACTGGAGGAAACCTATGGCTACACCTTC. Protein sequence: CASRLEETYGYTF.

The rearrangement links TRBV23-1 to TRBJ1-2; a weak D match, TRBD1 (5 bases). TRBV23-1 is labeled an ORF, and its function is uncertain. CDR3 length equals 16 residues. The V gene lost 7 bases and the J gene lost 8 bases, with 26 bases spanning the gap. DNA of the CDR3: TGCGCCAGCACTAACCCTCCCCAGGCTGCGGGGGAGGGCTACACCTTC. This sequence encodes CASTNPPQAAGEGYTF.

This rearrangement joins TRBV6-5 to TRBJ1-2; 7 bases are a match to TRBD1. After removal of 7 bases from V and 5 bases from J, the junction contained 7 bases not matched to a gene. Germline V CDR1 and CDR2: MNHEY, SVGAGI. The CDR3 is 13 amino acids. The CDR3 region has the DNA TGTGCCAGCACCTATTCACAGGGGTATGGCTACACCTTC. Protein sequence: CASTYSQGYGYTF.